A single sample is the source of the 2 T cell receptor beta chains below, sequenced in a study of cytomegalovirus exposure and HLA in healthy donors. In the PCR, 60 Vbeta and 13 Jbeta primers were used. Using immunoSEQ multiplex PCR, the repertoire was profiled, and TCRdb retains in-frame clones only, with some absent. This table has 95,000 to 150,000 clones, approximately 65% appearing once. The sample comprised PBMCs. The origin of the receptors is a man in his late teens or twenties in good health and CMV-seronegative.

This chain links TRBV18 with TRBJ1-1, with D perhaps TRBD1 (5 bases). Germline CDR1 and CDR2: KGHSH and LQKENI. Deletions cut 2 bases from V and 2 bases from J, with 12 bases between. This CDR3 is 15 amino acids long. In DNA form, the CDR3 reads TGTGCCAGCTCACCAATAAGACAGATTAACACTGAAGCTTTCTTT. Protein sequence: CASSPIRQINTEAFF.

The rearrangement uses TRBV7-9 and TRBJ1-2; maybe TRBD1 (5 bases). V lost 0 bases and J 5 bases, leaving 19 bases between the germline ends. The CDR3 covers 17 residues. Germline CDR1 and CDR2: SEHNR and FQNEAQ (reference sequence). The CDR3 protein is CASSLATAGITLYGYTF. The CDR3 nucleotides read TGTGCCAGCAGCTTAGCCACGGCAGGGATAACCCTTTATGGCTACACCTTC.